Listed below are T cell receptor beta chains from one sample, sequenced in a study of technical replicates of blood from a handful of donors. Some clones are missing from TCRdb's copy, which holds only in-frame ones; the method was immunoSEQ multiplex PCR. The sample consists of more than 90,000 clones, approximately 95% of them appearing once. Sequencing used T cells isolated from PBMCs. All receptors derive from a human donor in good health. Each CDR3 is given with its conserved first and last residue. The D gene is left open where the match is weak. Where a row states a size, it is once, few, many or the class of an expanded clone; other rows omit it.

D	V	J	size	CDR3	DNA
NA	TRBV7-9	TRBJ2-1	NA	CASSLIPGYGYNEQFF	TGTGCCAGCAGCTTAATCCCCGGGTACGGATACAATGAGCAGTTCTTC
TRBD1	TRBV7-9	TRBJ2-7	NA	CASTPGTGGIGQYF	TGTGCCAGCACACCAGGGACAGGTGGTATAGGGCAGTACTTC
TRBD2	TRBV18	TRBJ2-1	once	CASSPIAGSNYNEQFF	TGTGCCAGCTCACCAATAGCGGGATCCAACTACAATGAGCAGTTCTTC
NA	TRBV28	TRBJ2-7	NA	CASRDPSGYSYEQYF	TGTGCCAGCAGGGATCCCAGCGGGTACTCCTACGAGCAGTACTTC
TRBD1	TRBV28	TRBJ2-5	NA	CASSLFHDREKTQYF	TGTGCCAGCAGTTTATTTCATGACAGGGAGAAGACCCAGTACTTC
NA	TRBV18	TRBJ1-2	NA	CASSPSPGDNYGYTF	TGTGCCAGCTCACCTAGCCCCGGAGATAACTATGGCTACACCTTC
TRBD2	TRBV2	TRBJ2-1	NA	CASSGTSGSYNEQFF	TGTGCCAGCAGTGGGACTAGCGGCTCCTACAATGAGCAGTTCTTC
NA	TRBV6-6	TRBJ1-1	once	CASSYSSGTYEAFF	TGTGCCAGCAGTTACTCATCAGGAACGTATGAAGCTTTCTTT
NA	TRBV18	TRBJ2-4	few	CASSPQRNPIQYF	TGTGCCAGCTCACCACAGAGGAACCCCATTCAGTACTTC
NA	TRBV25-1	TRBJ1-1	NA	CASRLGVAEAFF	TGTGCCAGCAGATTAGGGGTGGCTGAAGCTTTCTTT
NA	TRBV5-1	TRBJ2-3	once	CASSPTSSVDTQYF	TGCGCCAGCTCACCAACTAGTTCCGTAGATACGCAGTATTTT
NA	TRBV28	TRBJ1-2	NA	CASSLWVGRGYTF	TGTGCCAGCAGTTTATGGGTTGGGAGAGGCTACACCTTC
NA	TRBV19	TRBJ2-7	NA	CASTGGSYEQYF	TGTGCCAGTACAGGGGGGTCCTACGAGCAGTACTTC
NA	TRBV11-2	TRBJ2-7	NA	CASSSGLDYEQYF	TGTGCCAGCAGTTCAGGGCTAGACTACGAGCAGTACTTC
NA	TRBV7-3	TRBJ1-3	NA	CASSLFRGSGNTIYF	TGTGCCAGCAGCCTCTTTAGGGGCTCTGGAAACACCATATATTTT
TRBD1	TRBV28	TRBJ2-1	NA	CASSPPGQGVYNEQFF	TGTGCCAGCAGCCCTCCGGGACAGGGAGTCTACAATGAGCAGTTCTTC
NA	TRBV27	TRBJ2-1	NA	CASSLSQRQGYNEQFF	TGTGCCAGCAGTTTATCACAACGTCAGGGGTACAATGAGCAGTTCTTC
NA	TRBV6-1	TRBJ1-2	NA	CASSESSGYGYTF	TGTGCCAGCAGTGAGTCCAGCGGCTATGGCTACACCTTC
TRBD1	TRBV16	TRBJ2-1	NA	CASSQGMGQGRNEQFF	TGTGCCAGCAGCCAAGGGATGGGACAGGGTAGGAATGAGCAGTTCTTC
TRBD1	TRBV19	TRBJ1-2	NA	CASSRQGSNYGYTF	TGTGCCAGTAGTAGACAGGGCTCTAACTATGGCTACACCTTC
NA	TRBV28	TRBJ2-7	NA	CASSYRVQEQYF	TGTGCCAGCAGTTACAGGGTTCAGGAGCAGTACTTC
NA	TRBV28	TRBJ2-7	NA	CASVGGAYEQYF	TGTGCCAGCGTAGGGGGAGCGTACGAGCAGTACTTC
NA	TRBV7-9	TRBJ1-1	NA	CASSPGVFAEAFF	TGTGCCAGCAGCCCGGGGGTCTTCGCTGAAGCTTTCTTT
TRBD2	TRBV6-1	TRBJ2-3	once	CASSEPSGRADTDTQYF	TGTGCCAGCAGTGAGCCTAGCGGGAGGGCCGACACAGATACGCAGTATTTT
NA	TRBV18	TRBJ2-1	once	CASSPSSTDRANYNEQFF	TGTGCCAGCTCACCATCATCGACGGATAGAGCGAATTACAATGAGCAGTTCTTC
TRBD2	TRBV7-2	TRBJ2-7	NA	CASSLEELSGSYAPYEQYF	TGTGCCAGCAGCTTAGAGGAGTTGAGCGGGAGCTATGCCCCCTACGAGCAGTACTTC
NA	TRBV7-9	TRBJ1-4	NA	CASSQNHWVEDEKLFF	TGTGCCAGCAGCCAGAACCACTGGGTAGAGGATGAAAAACTGTTTTTT
NA	TRBV9	TRBJ1-4	NA	CASSQGHLEKLFF	TGTGCCAGCAGCCAGGGACATTTGGAAAAACTGTTTTTT
NA	TRBV9	TRBJ1-2	NA	CASSVVSGYGYTF	TGTGCCAGCAGCGTAGTATCGGGCTATGGCTACACCTTC
NA	TRBV19	TRBJ2-1	NA	CASSIDLEGTEFF	TGTGCCAGTAGTATAGATCTGGAGGGCACGGAGTTCTTC
NA	TRBV28	TRBJ2-2	NA	CASIQRDFYTGELFF	TGTGCCAGCATCCAGAGGGACTTTTACACCGGGGAGCTGTTTTTT
NA	TRBV28	TRBJ1-3	NA	CASSFYITGNTIYF	TGTGCCAGCAGTTTTTACATTACCGGAAACACCATATATTTT
TRBD2	TRBV6-1	TRBJ2-1	NA	CASSGLAGLNEQFF	TGTGCCAGCAGTGGGCTAGCGGGACTCAATGAGCAGTTCTTC
TRBD1	TRBV6-5	TRBJ1-4	NA	CASSYHPGQGNEKLFF	TGTGCCAGCAGTTACCACCCGGGACAGGGAAATGAAAAACTGTTTTTT
NA	TRBV28	TRBJ2-7	NA	CASSYPKGEQYF	TGTGCCAGCAGTTACCCCAAGGGGGAGCAGTACTTC